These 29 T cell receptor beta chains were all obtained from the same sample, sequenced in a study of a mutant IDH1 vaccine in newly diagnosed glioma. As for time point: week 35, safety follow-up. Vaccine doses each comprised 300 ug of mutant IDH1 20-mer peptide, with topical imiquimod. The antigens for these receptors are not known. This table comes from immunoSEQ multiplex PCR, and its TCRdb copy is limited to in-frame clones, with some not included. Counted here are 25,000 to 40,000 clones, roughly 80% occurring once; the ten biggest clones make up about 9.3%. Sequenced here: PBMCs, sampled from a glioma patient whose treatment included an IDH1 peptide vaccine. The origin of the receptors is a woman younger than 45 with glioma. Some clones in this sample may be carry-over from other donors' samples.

CDR3: CASSSTGQTYGYTF. The CDR3, as DNA: TGTGCCAGCAGTTCGACGGGACAGACCTATGGCTACACCTTC. The chain links TRBV28 to TRBJ1-2, with TRBD1 matching 7 bases. V was pared by 4 bases and J by 4 bases, with 6 bases of the junction left unmatched. From germline, CDR1 is MDHEN and CDR2 SYDVKM. The CDR3 totals 14 residues.

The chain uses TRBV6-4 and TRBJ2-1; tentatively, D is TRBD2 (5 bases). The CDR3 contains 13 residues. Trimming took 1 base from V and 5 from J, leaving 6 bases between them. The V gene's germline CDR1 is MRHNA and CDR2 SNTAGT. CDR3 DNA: TGTGCCAGCAGTGACTGGCGGGACAATGAGCAGTTCTTC. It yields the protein CASSDWRDNEQFF.

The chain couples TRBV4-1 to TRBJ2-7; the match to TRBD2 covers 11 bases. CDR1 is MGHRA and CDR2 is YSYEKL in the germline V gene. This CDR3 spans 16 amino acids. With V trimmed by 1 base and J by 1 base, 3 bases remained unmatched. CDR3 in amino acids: CASSQVLAGVSYEQYF. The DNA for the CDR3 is TGCGCCAGCAGCCAAGTACTAGCGGGAGTGTCCTACGAGCAGTACTTC.

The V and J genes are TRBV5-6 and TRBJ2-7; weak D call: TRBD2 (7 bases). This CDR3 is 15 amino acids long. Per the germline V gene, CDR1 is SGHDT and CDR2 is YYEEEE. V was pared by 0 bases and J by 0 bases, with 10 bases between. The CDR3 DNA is TGTGCCAGCAGCTTGGGGGGGGGCACCTCCTACGAGCAGTACTTC. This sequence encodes CASSLGGGTSYEQYF.

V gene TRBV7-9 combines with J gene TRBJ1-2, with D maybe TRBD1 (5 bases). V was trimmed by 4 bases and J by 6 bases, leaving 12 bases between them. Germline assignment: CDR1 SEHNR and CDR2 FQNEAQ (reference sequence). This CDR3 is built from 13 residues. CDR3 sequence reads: CASSSGGYDGYTF. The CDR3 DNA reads TGTGCCAGCAGCTCCGGGGGGTACGATGGCTACACCTTC.

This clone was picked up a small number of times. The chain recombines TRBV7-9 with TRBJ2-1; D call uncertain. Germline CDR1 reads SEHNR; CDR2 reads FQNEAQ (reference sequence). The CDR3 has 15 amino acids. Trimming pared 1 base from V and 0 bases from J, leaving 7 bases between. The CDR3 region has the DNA TGTGCCAGCAGCTTAGGTTTAGCCTCCTACAATGAGCAGTTCTTC. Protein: CASSLGLASYNEQFF.

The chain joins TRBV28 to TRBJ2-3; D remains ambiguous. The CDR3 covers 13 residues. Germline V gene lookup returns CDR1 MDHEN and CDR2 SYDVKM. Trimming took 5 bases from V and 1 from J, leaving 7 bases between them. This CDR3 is CASSLHGTDTQYF. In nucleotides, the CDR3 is TGTGCCAGCAGTCTGCACGGCACAGATACGCAGTATTTT.

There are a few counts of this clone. The CDR3 sequence is CASSLGQFYGYTF. CDR3 nucleotide sequence: TGTGCCAGTAGCCTTGGACAGTTCTATGGCTACACCTTC. The chain carries TRBV19 and TRBJ1-2; D possibly corresponds to TRBD1 (6 bases). V was shortened by 6 bases and J by 4 bases, with 12 bases between the two germline ends. The CDR3 has 13 amino acids. Germline CDR1 and CDR2: LNHDA and SQIVND (reference sequence).

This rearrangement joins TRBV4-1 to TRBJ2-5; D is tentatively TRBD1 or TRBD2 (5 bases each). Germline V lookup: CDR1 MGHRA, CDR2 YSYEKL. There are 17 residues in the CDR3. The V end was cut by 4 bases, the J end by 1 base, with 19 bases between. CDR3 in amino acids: CASSPRGPGTFQETQYF. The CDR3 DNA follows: TGCGCCAGCAGCCCTCGGGGACCGGGTACTTTCCAAGAGACCCAGTACTTC.

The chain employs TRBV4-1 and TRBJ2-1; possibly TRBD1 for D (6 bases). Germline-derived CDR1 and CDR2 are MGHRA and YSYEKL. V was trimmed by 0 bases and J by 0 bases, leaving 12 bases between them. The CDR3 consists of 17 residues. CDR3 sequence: CASSQEGAGSSYNEQFF. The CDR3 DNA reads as TGCGCCAGCAGCCAAGAGGGGGCAGGGAGCTCCTACAATGAGCAGTTCTTC.

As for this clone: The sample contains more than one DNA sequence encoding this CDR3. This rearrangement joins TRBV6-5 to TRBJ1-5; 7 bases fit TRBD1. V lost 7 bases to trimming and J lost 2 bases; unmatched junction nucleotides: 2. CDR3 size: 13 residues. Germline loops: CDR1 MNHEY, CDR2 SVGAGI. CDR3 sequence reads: CASTQGRNQPQHF. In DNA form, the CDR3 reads TGTGCCAGCACACAGGGGCGCAATCAGCCCCAGCATTTT.

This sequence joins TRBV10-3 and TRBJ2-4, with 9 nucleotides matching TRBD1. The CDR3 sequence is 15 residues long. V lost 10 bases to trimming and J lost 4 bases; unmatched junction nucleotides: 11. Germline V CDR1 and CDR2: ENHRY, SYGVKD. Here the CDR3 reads CATGQGTVLKNIQYF. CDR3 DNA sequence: TGTGCCACCGGACAGGGGACGGTTTTAAAAAACATTCAGTACTTC.

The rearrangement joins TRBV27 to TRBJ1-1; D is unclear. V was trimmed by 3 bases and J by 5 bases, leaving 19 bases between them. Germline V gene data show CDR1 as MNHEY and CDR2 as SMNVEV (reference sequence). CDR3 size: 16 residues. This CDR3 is CASSFTFTAGMTEAFF. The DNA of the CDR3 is TGTGCCAGCAGTTTTACTTTCACCGCAGGAATGACTGAAGCTTTCTTT.

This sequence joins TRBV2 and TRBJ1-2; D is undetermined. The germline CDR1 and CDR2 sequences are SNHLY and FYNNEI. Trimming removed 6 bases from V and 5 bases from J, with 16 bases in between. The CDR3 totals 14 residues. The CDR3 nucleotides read TGTGCCAGCAGGAGGGCCCCAGCAACATATGGCTACACCTTC. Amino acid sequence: CASRRAPATYGYTF.

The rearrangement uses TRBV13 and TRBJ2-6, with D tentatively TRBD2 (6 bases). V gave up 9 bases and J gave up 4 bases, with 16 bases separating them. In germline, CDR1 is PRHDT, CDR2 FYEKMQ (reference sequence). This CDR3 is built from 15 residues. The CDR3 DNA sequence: TGTGCCAGTACCTTGGGGGGTCCCGGGGCCAACGTCCTGACTTTC. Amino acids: CASTLGGPGANVLTF. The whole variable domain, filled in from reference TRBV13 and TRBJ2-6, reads AAGVIQSPRHLIKEKRETATLKCYPIPRHDTVYWYQQGPGQDPQFLISFYEKMQSDKGSIPDRFSAQQFSDYHSELNMSSLELGDSALYFCASTLGGPGANVLTFGAGSRLTVL.

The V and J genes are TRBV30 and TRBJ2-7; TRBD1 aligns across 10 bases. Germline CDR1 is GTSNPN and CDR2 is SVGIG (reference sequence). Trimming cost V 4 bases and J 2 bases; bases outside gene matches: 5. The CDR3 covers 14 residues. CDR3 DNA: TGTGCCTGGAAGCGACAGGGGGCCCCCTACGAGCAGTACTTC. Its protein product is CAWKRQGAPYEQYF.

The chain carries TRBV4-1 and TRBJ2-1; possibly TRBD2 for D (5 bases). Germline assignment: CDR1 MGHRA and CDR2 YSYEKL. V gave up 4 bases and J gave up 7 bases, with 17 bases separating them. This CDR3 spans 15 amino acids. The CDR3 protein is CASSLGTSSLNEQFF. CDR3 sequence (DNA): TGCGCCAGCAGCCTAGGAACTAGTAGTTTGAATGAGCAGTTCTTC.

The CDR3 reads CASRVNNEQFF. The CDR3, as DNA: TGTGCCAGCAGGGTCAACAATGAGCAGTTCTTC. This rearrangement joins TRBV2 to TRBJ2-1; D gene ambiguous. CDR3 length equals 11 residues. The V gene lost 6 bases and the J gene lost 5 bases, with 5 bases spanning the gap. Germline values: CDR1 SNHLY, CDR2 FYNNEI. The variable domain in full, with the rest retrieved from reference TRBV2 and TRBJ2-1, is EPEVTQTPSHQVTQMGQEVILRCVPISNHLYFYWYRQILGQKVEFLVSFYNNEISEKSEIFDDQFSVERPDGSNFTLKIRSTKLEDSAMYFCASRVNNEQFFGPGTRLTVL.

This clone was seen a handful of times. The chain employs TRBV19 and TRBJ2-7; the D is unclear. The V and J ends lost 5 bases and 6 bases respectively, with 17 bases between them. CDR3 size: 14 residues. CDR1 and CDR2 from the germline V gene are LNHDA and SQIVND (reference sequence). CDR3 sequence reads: CASSFRAEGSEQYF. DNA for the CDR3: TGTGCCAGTAGTTTCCGGGCCGAAGGCTCCGAGCAGTACTTC.

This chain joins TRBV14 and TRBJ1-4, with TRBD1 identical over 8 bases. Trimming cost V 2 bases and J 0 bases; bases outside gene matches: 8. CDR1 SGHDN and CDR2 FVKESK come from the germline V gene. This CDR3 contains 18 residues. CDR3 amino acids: CASSQRTGWFSTNEKLFF. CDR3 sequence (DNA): TGTGCCAGCAGCCAAAGGACAGGGTGGTTTTCAACTAATGAAAAACTGTTTTTT.

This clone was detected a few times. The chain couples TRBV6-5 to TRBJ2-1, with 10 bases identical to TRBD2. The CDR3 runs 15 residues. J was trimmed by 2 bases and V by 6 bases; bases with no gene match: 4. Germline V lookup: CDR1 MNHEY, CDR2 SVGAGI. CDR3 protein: CASSSGLATYNEQFF. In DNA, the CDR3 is TGTGCCAGCAGCTCGGGACTAGCGACCTACAATGAGCAGTTCTTC.

CDR3 loop: CASSLGGRVGQPQHF. For the CDR3, the DNA is TGTGCCAGCAGTCTAGGGGGGCGTGTGGGTCAGCCCCAGCATTTT. The chain uses TRBV9 and TRBJ1-5, with a possible D match to TRBD1 (6 bases). The V end lost 5 bases, the J end lost 6 bases, and 18 bases lay between the germline ends. There are 15 residues in the CDR3. Germline assignment: CDR1 SGDLS and CDR2 YYNGEE.

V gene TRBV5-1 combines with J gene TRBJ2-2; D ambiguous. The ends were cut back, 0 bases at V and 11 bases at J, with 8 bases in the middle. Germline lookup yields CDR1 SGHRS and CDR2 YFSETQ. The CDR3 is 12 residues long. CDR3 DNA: TGCGCCAGCAGCTTGGATGTCGGTGAGCTGTTTTTT. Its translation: CASSLDVGELFF.

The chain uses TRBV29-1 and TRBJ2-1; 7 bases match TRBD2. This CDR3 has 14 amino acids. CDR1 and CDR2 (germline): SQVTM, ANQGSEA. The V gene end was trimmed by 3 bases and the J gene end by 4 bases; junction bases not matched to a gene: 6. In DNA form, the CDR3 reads TGCAGCGTTGAGGGCCAGCGGGAATACAATGAGCAGTTCTTC. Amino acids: CSVEGQREYNEQFF.

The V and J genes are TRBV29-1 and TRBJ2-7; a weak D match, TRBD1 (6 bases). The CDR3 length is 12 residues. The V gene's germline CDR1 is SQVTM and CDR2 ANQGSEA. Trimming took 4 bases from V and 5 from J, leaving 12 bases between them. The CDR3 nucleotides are TGCAGCGTTGCCCCCGACAGGAACGAGCAGTACTTC. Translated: CSVAPDRNEQYF.

The CDR3 loop is CASSLSHRGEAFF. The CDR3 DNA is TGTGCCAGCAGTTTATCGCACAGGGGAGAAGCTTTCTTT. The chain has TRBV27 and TRBJ1-1, with 7 bases aligning to TRBD1. Germline V gene data show CDR1 as MNHEY and CDR2 as SMNVEV (reference sequence). The CDR3 runs 13 residues. J was trimmed by 8 bases and V by 0 bases; bases with no gene match: 3.

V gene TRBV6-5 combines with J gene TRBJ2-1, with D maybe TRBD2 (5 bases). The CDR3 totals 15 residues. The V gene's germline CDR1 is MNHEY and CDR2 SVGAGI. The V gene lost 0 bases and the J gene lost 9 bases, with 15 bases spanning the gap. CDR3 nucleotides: TGTGCCAGCAGTTACTCCGGCGGGTACTCGGGTGAGCAGTTCTTC. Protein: CASSYSGGYSGEQFF.

The CDR3 DNA follows: TGCGCCAGCAGCCCGCAAGGAATAAGGGGGCGCTTCCACTATGGCTACACCTTC. This sequence encodes CASSPQGIRGRFHYGYTF. V gene TRBV4-1 combines with J gene TRBJ1-2, with 7 nucleotides matching TRBD1. From germline, CDR1 is MGHRA and CDR2 YSYEKL. V shed 4 bases and J 3 bases; nucleotides not matched to a gene: 17. The CDR3 sequence is 18 residues long.

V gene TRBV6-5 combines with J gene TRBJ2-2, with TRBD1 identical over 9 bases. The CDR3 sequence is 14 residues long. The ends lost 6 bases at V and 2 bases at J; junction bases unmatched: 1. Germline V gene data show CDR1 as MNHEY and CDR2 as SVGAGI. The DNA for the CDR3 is TGTGCCAGCAGGGACAGGGGCAACACCGGGGAGCTGTTTTTT. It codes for CASRDRGNTGELFF.